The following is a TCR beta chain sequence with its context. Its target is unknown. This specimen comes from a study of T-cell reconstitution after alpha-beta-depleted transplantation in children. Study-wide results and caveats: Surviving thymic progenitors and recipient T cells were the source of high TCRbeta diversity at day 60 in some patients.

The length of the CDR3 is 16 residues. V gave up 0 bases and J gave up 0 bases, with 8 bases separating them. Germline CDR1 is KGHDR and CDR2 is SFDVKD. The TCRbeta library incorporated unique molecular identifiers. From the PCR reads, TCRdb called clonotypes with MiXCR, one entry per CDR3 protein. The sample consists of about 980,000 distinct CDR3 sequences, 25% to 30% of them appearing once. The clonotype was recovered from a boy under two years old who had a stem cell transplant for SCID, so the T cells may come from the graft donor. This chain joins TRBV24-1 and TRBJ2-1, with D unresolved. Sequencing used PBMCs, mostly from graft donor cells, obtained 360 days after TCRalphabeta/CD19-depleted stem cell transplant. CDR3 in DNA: TGTGCCACCAGTGATTTGGTGGCAGGCTCCTACAATGAGCAGTTCTTC. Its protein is CATSDLVAGSYNEQFF.